The rows below give T cell receptor beta chains drawn from one sample of a study of vaccination effects on CD4 cells after COVID-19. The method was immunoSEQ multiplex PCR; TCRdb's version includes in-frame clones alone and lacks a portion of them. This table holds approximately 74,000 clones, roughly 79% found once. These receptors lack a known antigen. The source was CD4+ T cells from PBMCs cultured with HCoV-NL63 spike peptides, collected before COVID-19 vaccination. Source of these receptors: a human donor who received a COVID-19 vaccine. CDR3s leave out the opening cysteine and the closing phenylalanine or tryptophan. The size entry is marked missing in some rows and otherwise reads once, few, many or a size class.

NA	TRBJ1-3	TRBV29-1	SAIAGQPSGNTIY
NA	TRBJ2-5	TRBV18	ASSPPGLAQETQY
once	TRBJ1-2	TRBV11-3	ASSRDREMSCGHGYT
NA	TRBJ2-1	TRBV13	ASSLQRQGKYNEQF
NA	TRBJ2-5	TRBV28	ASSLGGSQETQY
NA	TRBJ2-2	TRBV9	ASSVGGANTGELF
NA	TRBJ1-1	TRBV6-5	ASSYSRGVVNTEAF
NA	TRBJ2-2	TRBV2	ASSSGVSFNTGELF
NA	TRBJ2-1	TRBV10-3	AISPVLASYNEQF
NA	TRBJ1-1	TRBV24-1	ATSDFLVSGKPNTEAF
NA	TRBJ2-1	TRBV7-2	ASSFGVGEQF
few	TRBJ1-2	TRBV6-5	ASSYSRGRGGYT
few	TRBJ2-5	TRBV7-9	ASSPRRRETQY
NA	TRBJ1-2	TRBV7-8	ASSPKTSNYGYT
NA	TRBJ2-1	TRBV6-2/TRBV6-3	ASSYSERVLDNEQF
NA	TRBJ1-6	TRBV25-1	ASSKGQRINSPLH
few	TRBJ2-3	TRBV5-8	ASPSGGVSTDTQY
NA	TRBJ2-3	TRBV9	ASSVSGPEDTQY
NA	TRBJ1-1	TRBV6-1	ASSDTMKGAF
few	TRBJ2-4	TRBV5-1	ASSHAQGLLAKNIQY
NA	TRBJ2-3	TRBV5-1	ASSSGIEVTPDTQY
NA	TRBJ2-5	TRBV3-1/TRBV3-2	ASSQDLVSGGVTQY
NA	TRBJ2-2	TRBV7-2	ASSSWGLAGNTGELF
few	TRBJ1-4	TRBV2	ASSGRSNEKLF
few	TRBJ2-5	TRBV2	ASKLAGQETQY
NA	TRBJ2-1	TRBV9	ASTPSGANNEQF
NA	TRBJ1-2	TRBV24-1	ATSDAAGGYGYT
NA	TRBJ1-5	TRBV3-1/TRBV3-2	ASSPGGGNQPQH
NA	TRBJ1-4	TRBV5-1	ASSEPGLGNEKLF
NA	TRBJ2-1	TRBV18	ASSTGTPSYNEQF
NA	TRBJ2-2	TRBV19	ASILKRGGQLYTGELF
once	TRBJ1-2	TRBV3-1/TRBV3-2	ASSLDIRANYGYT
NA	TRBJ2-1	TRBV6-6	AGSVSSYNEQF
NA	TRBJ2-3	TRBV29-1	SVVRDLGADTQY
NA	TRBJ2-3	TRBV7-9	ASSSARVTDTQY
NA	TRBJ1-5	TRBV30	AWTGGTNQPQH
NA	TRBJ1-1	TRBV6-5	ATSMGAVNTEAF
NA	TRBJ2-3	TRBV30	AWSRGQSTDTQY
NA	TRBJ2-2	TRBV5-1	ASSELGPHTGELF
NA	TRBJ1-2	TRBV5-4	ASSRGQGAGTNYGYT
NA	TRBJ1-3	TRBV9	ASSVGGTGRRDTIY
NA	TRBJ2-2	TRBV24-1	ATTGTSGEVGTGELF
NA	TRBJ2-1	TRBV4-3	ASSHLGLAGGEEQF
NA	TRBJ1-6	TRBV27	ASSLLFHPGGDYNSPLH
NA	TRBJ2-1	TRBV5-1	ASSFFSYNEQF
NA	TRBJ1-2	TRBV5-3	ARSFFRRLNYGYT
NA	TRBJ2-3	TRBV7-9	ASSLGGGRTTDTQY
NA	TRBJ1-2	TRBV18	ASSPGPTPNYGYT
NA	TRBJ2-3	TRBV5-1	ASSFRDGSTDTQY
NA	TRBJ2-2	TRBV7-3	ASSLNGVVASANTGELF
NA	TRBJ2-5	TRBV7-9	ASSQQAGAQETQY
NA	TRBJ1-1	TRBV27	ASSLTGGETTEAF
NA	TRBJ2-1	TRBV3-1/TRBV3-2	ASSQNLAANEQF
few	TRBJ2-2	TRBV12-3/TRBV12-4	ASIRQGTGELF
NA	TRBJ2-5	TRBV2	ATRYRGAQETQY
large	TRBJ1-6	TRBV6-2/TRBV6-3	ASSSRSGGETLH
NA	TRBJ2-2	TRBV28	ASSLRRVLTGELF